These 17 T cell receptor beta chains share one sample of origin, sequenced in a study of T cells in Graves' hyperthyroidism and ophthalmopathy. What was amplified from RNA transcripts were TCR beta CDR3 regions. First-round RT-PCR with HTBI primers amplified the TCR CDR3 region. TCRdb ran MiXCR on the multiplex PCR reads and lists one entry per CDR3 protein. This sample yields about 290,000 distinct CDR3 sequences, of which approximately 15% are seen a single time; 7.9% belongs to the top ten. Material for sequencing was blood. The receptors were gathered from a woman aged 40 to 50 with Graves' hyperthyroidism.

Ten or more counts support this clonotype. The chain links TRBV11-2 to TRBJ2-4; unclear D gene. This CDR3 has 17 residues. The germline V gene has CDR1 SGHAT and CDR2 FQNNGV. Trimming stripped 0 bases from V and 0 bases from J, with 12 bases between. The CDR3 here is CASSLEGGSLAKNIQYF. As DNA, the CDR3 is TGTGCCAGCAGCTTAGAGGGTGGCAGCCTAGCCAAAAACATTCAGTACTTC.

This clonotype was recorded many times. The chain carries TRBV6-1 and TRBJ2-3; perhaps TRBD1 as D (6 bases). The CDR3 totals 15 residues. The germline V gene encodes CDR1 MNHNS and CDR2 SASEGT. V was clipped by 1 base and J by 3 bases, with 11 bases between them. The chain's CDR3 is CASSEGQGQTDTQYF. The CDR3 DNA reads as TGTGCCAGCAGTGAAGGGCAGGGGCAGACAGATACGCAGTATTTT.

This clonotype was picked up many times. This chain uses TRBV7-9 with TRBJ2-6; a possible D gene is TRBD2 (6 bases). Germline CDR1 reads SEHNR; CDR2 reads FQNEAQ (reference sequence). Trimming took off 1 base at V and 0 bases at J, with 7 bases between the two ends. The CDR3 has 16 amino acids. The chain's CDR3 is CASSLGRGSGANVLTF. The CDR3 nucleotides are TGTGCCAGCAGCTTAGGGAGGGGCTCTGGGGCCAACGTCCTGACTTTC.

The CDR3 is CASSPPGDETQYF. The CDR3 DNA sequence: TGTGCCAGCAGCCCCCCGGGGGATGAGACCCAGTACTTC. The V gene is TRBV7-9, the J gene TRBJ2-5; the D gene is possibly TRBD2 (6 bases). CDR1 SEHNR and CDR2 FQNEAQ come from the germline V gene (reference sequence). V was shortened by 5 bases and J by 5 bases, with 12 bases between the two germline ends. This CDR3 contains 13 residues.

In its sample, this clonotype was seen a few times. The chain uses TRBV19 and TRBJ2-1, with D perhaps assigned TRBD1 or TRBD2 (5 bases each). V was pared by 5 bases and J by 9 bases, with 20 bases between. Germline V CDR1 and CDR2: LNHDA, SQIVND (reference sequence). This CDR3 is built from 15 residues. The CDR3 loop is CASSAPGTTRGEQFF. The DNA of the CDR3 is TGTGCCAGTAGTGCCCCCGGGACCACTCGGGGTGAGCAGTTCTTC.

This clonotype was recorded many times. The chain links TRBV2 to TRBJ2-1, with TRBD2 matching 7 bases. Germline V gives CDR1 SNHLY, CDR2 FYNNEI. The CDR3 sequence is 15 residues long. V lost 5 bases to trimming and J lost 0 bases; unmatched junction nucleotides: 4. CDR3 nucleotides: TGTGCCAGCAGTTACACTAGCGACTCCTACAATGAGCAGTTCTTC. Amino acids: CASSYTSDSYNEQFF. Looking up the rest from reference TRBV2 and TRBJ2-1 gives the full variable domain: EPEVTQTPSHQVTQMGQEVILRCVPISNHLYFYWYRQILGQKVEFLVSFYNNEISEKSEIFDDQFSVERPDGSNFTLKIRSTKLEDSAMYFCASSYTSDSYNEQFFGPGTRLTVL.

This chain links TRBV28 with TRBJ2-7, with 9 bases that match TRBD2. With 5 bases clipped from V and 4 bases from J, the junction kept 6 bases outside the gene matches. The germline V gene encodes CDR1 MDHEN and CDR2 SYDVKM. This CDR3 comprises 14 residues. DNA for the CDR3: TGTGCCAGCAGTCCCGCGGGAGGGCGGTACGAGCAGTACTTC. This translates into CASSPAGGRYEQYF.

Only a few counts were recorded for this clonotype. The chain has TRBV11-2 and TRBJ1-2; D is perhaps TRBD1 (5 bases). Trimming left V 3 bases short and J 8 bases short, with 13 bases between. Germline loops: CDR1 SGHAT, CDR2 FQNNGV. This CDR3 region has 13 residues. In DNA, the CDR3 is TGTGCCAGCAGCTTCGGGACTACCCGCGGCTACACCTTC. Its protein product is CASSFGTTRGYTF.

Only a few counts were recorded for this clonotype. The chain is built from TRBV9 and TRBJ2-7, with 8 bases that match TRBD1. J was trimmed by 6 bases and V by 3 bases; bases with no gene match: 2. The CDR3 runs 12 residues. Germline loops: CDR1 SGDLS, CDR2 YYNGEE. CDR3 nucleotides: TGTGCCAGCAGCGCGACAGGGGTCGAGCAGTACTTC. It encodes CASSATGVEQYF.

The chain couples TRBV19 to TRBJ1-5; D is unclear. Germline CDR1 LNHDA, CDR2 SQIVND (reference sequence). Trimming took off 1 base at V and 4 bases at J, with 11 bases between the two ends. CDR3 size: 15 residues. The CDR3 reads CASSIAGGGNQPQHF. The CDR3 nucleotides read TGTGCCAGTAGTATAGCTGGAGGAGGGAATCAGCCCCAGCATTTT.

This clonotype was counted at least ten times. The chain links TRBV28 to TRBJ1-4; D remains unclear. The CDR3 is made up of 13 amino acids. CDR1 and CDR2 from the germline V gene are MDHEN and SYDVKM. Trimming removed 0 bases at V and 8 bases at J, with 7 bases between. CDR3 protein: CASSLWPGEKLFF. The CDR3 nucleotides are TGTGCCAGCAGTTTATGGCCGGGGGAAAAACTGTTTTTT.

This chain joins TRBV5-1 and TRBJ2-5; D is uncertain. Germline loops: CDR1 SGHRS, CDR2 YFSETQ. The CDR3 consists of 14 residues. The V gene lost 3 bases and the J gene lost 5 bases, with 14 bases spanning the gap. The CDR3 region is CASSSLGASETQYF. CDR3 sequence (DNA): TGCGCCAGCAGCTCCTTAGGCGCCTCGGAGACCCAGTACTTC.

This clonotype was picked up a small number of times. The chain employs TRBV6-1 and TRBJ2-1; D is perhaps TRBD1 or TRBD2 (5 bases each). The CDR3 contains 15 residues. Germline V lookup: CDR1 MNHNS, CDR2 SASEGT. V lost 0 bases and J 2 bases, leaving 8 bases between the germline ends. The CDR3 protein is CASSEAVGAYNEQFF. The CDR3 DNA reads as TGTGCCAGCAGTGAAGCGGTGGGGGCCTACAATGAGCAGTTCTTC.

This clonotype was seen repeatedly, ten times or more. The chain links TRBV6-1 to TRBJ1-2, with D maybe TRBD1 (6 bases). V shed 6 bases and J shed 1 base, with 15 bases lying between them. The CDR3 consists of 15 residues. Germline values: CDR1 MNHNS, CDR2 SASEGT. In DNA, the CDR3 is TGTGCCAGCAGCCACTTACAGGGACATAACTATGGCTACACCTTC. Translation: CASSHLQGHNYGYTF.

Comments on this clonotype: This may be a read error, as it is one base from a much larger clone. The chain employs TRBV27 and TRBJ1-6, with a possible D match to TRBD1 (5 bases). The CDR3 contains 15 residues. CDR1 and CDR2 from the germline V gene are MNHEY and SMNVEV (reference sequence). CDR3 nucleotides: TGTGCCCGCAGACCCACGCAGGGAAGGAATTCACCCCTCCACTTT. It specifies CARRPTQGRNSPLHF.

This clonotype was seen more than once but under ten times. The chain uses TRBV13 and TRBJ2-3; 10 bases fit TRBD2. This CDR3 has 16 residues. Per the germline V gene, CDR1 is PRHDT and CDR2 is FYEKMQ (reference sequence). V lost 3 bases to trimming and J lost 2 bases; unmatched junction nucleotides: 5. CDR3 nucleotides: TGTGCCAGCAGCTTCAGGACTAGCGGATACACAGATACGCAGTATTTT. Residues: CASSFRTSGYTDTQYF.

This clonotype was picked up many times. This sequence joins TRBV27 and TRBJ1-1; D possibly corresponds to TRBD1 (5 bases). The CDR3 is made up of 13 amino acids. Germline CDR1 MNHEY, CDR2 SMNVEV (reference sequence). The ends were cut back, 2 bases at V and 3 bases at J, with 7 bases in the middle. CDR3 sequence: CASSLIRDTEAFF. In nucleotides, the CDR3 is TGTGCCAGCAGTTTAATCAGGGACACTGAAGCTTTCTTT.